Included here is one TCR beta chain sequence, with context. Its antigen is currently unknown. These data belong to a study of CD8+CD57+ T cells in acquired aplastic anemia. Study as a whole: Each DNA sample taken from sorted CD4+ and CD8+ cells came to about 3.2 ug on average.

Study-level findings and limits: Between patients and controls, about 31 CD8+ CDR3 sequences were found in common.

CDR3 length equals 14 residues. From germline, CDR1 is KGHDR and CDR2 SFDVKD. The V segment lost 6 bases and the J segment 5 bases; nucleotides outside the gene matches: 5. Patients chosen for sequencing had shown CD8+CD57+ cell expansion by flow cytometry. TCR beta VDJ combinations and CDR3 sequences were profiled from genomic DNA. In TCRdb, the reads were re-called with MiXCR into one record per CDR3 protein. The sample comprises some 180,000 distinct CDR3 sequences, about three fifths of which are singletons, and more than 40% rests with the top ten. The origin of this receptor is a human donor with aplastic anemia. The source material was sorted CD4+, CD8+, or CD8+CD57+ T cells (not recorded which) from PBMCs. The chain uses TRBV24-1 and TRBJ2-5, with 10 bases fitting TRBD1. The CDR3 loop is CATSRDRGGETQYF. For the CDR3, the DNA is TGTGCCACCAGTAGGGACAGGGGAGGGGAGACCCAGTACTTC.